Listed below are T cell receptor beta chains from one sample, sequenced in a study of blood T cell repertoires in COVID-19. The data were produced by immunoSEQ multiplex PCR, yet TCRdb's version contains in-frame clones alone and is incomplete. The data contain about 170,000 clones, under 85% of them singletons. Specimen: PBMCs or T cells enriched from blood (not recorded which). These receptors all come from a man in his fifties who had recovered from COVID-19. The CDR3 runs from the conserved cysteine through the conserved F or W. The D gene is left open where the match is weak. Clone size, where shown, is once, few, many, or a class for clones that have expanded.

v_gene: TRBV5-4
d_gene: TRBD2
j_gene: TRBJ2-1
abundance: .
len: 16
CDR3aa: CASSLGLAGGYNEQFF
CDR3nt: TGTGCCAGCAGCTTGGGGCTAGCGGGGGGGTACAATGAGCAGTTCTTC

v_gene: TRBV10-2
d_gene: TRBD2
j_gene: TRBJ2-7
abundance: few
len: 20
CDR3aa: CASSGSGGTVRRRSSYEQYF
CDR3nt: TGCGCCAGCAGTGGGTCGGGGGGGACGGTCCGTCGTAGGAGCTCCTACGAGCAGTACTTC

v_gene: TRBV27
d_gene: .
j_gene: TRBJ2-1
abundance: .
len: 12
CDR3aa: CASSFGAGEQFF
CDR3nt: TGTGCCAGCAGTTTTGGAGCGGGTGAGCAGTTCTTC

v_gene: TRBV28
d_gene: .
j_gene: TRBJ1-5
abundance: .
len: 17
CDR3aa: CASSLGREVSRDQPQHF
CDR3nt: TGTGCCAGCAGTTTGGGGAGGGAGGTTAGTAGGGATCAGCCCCAGCATTTT

v_gene: TRBV10-3
d_gene: TRBD1
j_gene: TRBJ2-1
abundance: .
len: 13
CDR3aa: CAIRTGQVNEQFF
CDR3nt: TGTGCCATCAGGACGGGACAGGTCAATGAGCAGTTCTTC

v_gene: TRBV7-2
d_gene: .
j_gene: TRBJ1-3
abundance: .
len: 13
CDR3aa: CASSFLRGDTIYF
CDR3nt: TGTGCCAGCAGCTTCCTTAGGGGTGACACCATATATTTT

v_gene: TRBV7-2
d_gene: .
j_gene: TRBJ2-5
abundance: .
len: 15
CDR3aa: CASSITGTDQETQYF
CDR3nt: TGTGCCAGCAGCATTACCGGGACTGATCAAGAGACCCAGTACTTC

v_gene: TRBV5-1
d_gene: .
j_gene: TRBJ1-3
abundance: .
len: 13
CDR3aa: CASSSGPGNTIYF
CDR3nt: TGCGCCAGCAGCTCAGGGCCCGGAAACACCATATATTTT

v_gene: TRBV5-1
d_gene: .
j_gene: TRBJ1-1
abundance: .
len: 12
CDR3aa: CASSLGASEAFF
CDR3nt: TGCGCCAGCAGCTTGGGGGCTTCTGAAGCTTTCTTT

v_gene: TRBV19
d_gene: TRBD1
j_gene: TRBJ1-5
abundance: .
len: 16
CDR3aa: CASSAAGGRVDQPQHF
CDR3nt: TGTGCCAGTAGTGCGGCAGGGGGCCGAGTCGATCAGCCCCAGCATTTT

v_gene: TRBV2
d_gene: .
j_gene: TRBJ1-2
abundance: .
len: 12
CDR3aa: CASSDSNYGYTF
CDR3nt: TGTGCCAGCAGTGACAGTAACTATGGCTACACCTTC